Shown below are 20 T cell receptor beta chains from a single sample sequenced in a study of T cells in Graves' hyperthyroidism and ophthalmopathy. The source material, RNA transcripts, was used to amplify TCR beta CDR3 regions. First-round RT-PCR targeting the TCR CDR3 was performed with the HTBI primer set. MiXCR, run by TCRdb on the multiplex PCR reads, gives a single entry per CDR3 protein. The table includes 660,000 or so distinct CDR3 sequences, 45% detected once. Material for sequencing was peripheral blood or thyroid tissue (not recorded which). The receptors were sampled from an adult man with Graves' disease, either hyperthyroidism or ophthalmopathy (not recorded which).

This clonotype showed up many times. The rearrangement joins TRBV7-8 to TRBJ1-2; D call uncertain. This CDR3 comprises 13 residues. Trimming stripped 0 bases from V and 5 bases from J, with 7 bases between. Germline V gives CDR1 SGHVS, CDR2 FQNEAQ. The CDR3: CASSLARSYGYTF. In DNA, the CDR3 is TGTGCCAGCAGCTTAGCGCGCAGTTATGGCTACACCTTC.

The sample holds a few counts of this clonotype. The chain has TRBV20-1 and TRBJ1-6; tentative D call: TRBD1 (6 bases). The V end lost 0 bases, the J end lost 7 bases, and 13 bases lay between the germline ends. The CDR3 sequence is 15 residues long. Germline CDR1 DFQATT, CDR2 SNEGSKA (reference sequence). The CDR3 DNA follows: TGCAGTGCTAGAGATCTTGGACAGTTGAATTCACCCCTCCACTTT. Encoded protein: CSARDLGQLNSPLHF.

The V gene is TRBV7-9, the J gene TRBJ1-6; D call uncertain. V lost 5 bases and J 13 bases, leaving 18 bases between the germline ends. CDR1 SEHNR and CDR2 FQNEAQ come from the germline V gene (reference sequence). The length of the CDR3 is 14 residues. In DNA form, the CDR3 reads TGTGCCAGCAGCGTCCCGGGAGGCAATTTCCCCCTCCACTTT. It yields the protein CASSVPGGNFPLHF.

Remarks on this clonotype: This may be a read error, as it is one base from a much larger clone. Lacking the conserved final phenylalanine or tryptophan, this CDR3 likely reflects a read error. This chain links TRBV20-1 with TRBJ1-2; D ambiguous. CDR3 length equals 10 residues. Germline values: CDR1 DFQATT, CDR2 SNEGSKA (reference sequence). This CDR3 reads CSAGEDGYTL. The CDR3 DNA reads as TGCAGTGCTGGAGAAGACGGCTACACCCTC.

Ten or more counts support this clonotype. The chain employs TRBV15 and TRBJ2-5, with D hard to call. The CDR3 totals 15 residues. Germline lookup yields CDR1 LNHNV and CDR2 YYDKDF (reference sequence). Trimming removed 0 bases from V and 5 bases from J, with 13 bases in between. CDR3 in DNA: TGTGCCACCAGCAGAGAGTTAGGCGGTGGGGAGACCCAGTACTTC. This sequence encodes CATSRELGGGETQYF.

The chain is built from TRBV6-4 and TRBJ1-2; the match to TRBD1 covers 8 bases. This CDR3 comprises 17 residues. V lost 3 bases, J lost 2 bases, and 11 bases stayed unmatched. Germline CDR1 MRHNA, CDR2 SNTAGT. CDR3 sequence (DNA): TGTGCCAGCAGTGAACTCGGGACAGGACGACCGAACTATGGCTACACCTTC. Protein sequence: CASSELGTGRPNYGYTF.

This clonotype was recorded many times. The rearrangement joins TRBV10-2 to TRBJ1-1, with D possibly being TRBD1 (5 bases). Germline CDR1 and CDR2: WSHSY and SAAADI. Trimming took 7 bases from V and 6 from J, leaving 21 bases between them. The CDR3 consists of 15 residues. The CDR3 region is CASIQGTNRFSEAFF. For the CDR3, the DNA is TGCGCCAGCATCCAGGGAACCAACAGGTTTTCTGAAGCTTTCTTT.

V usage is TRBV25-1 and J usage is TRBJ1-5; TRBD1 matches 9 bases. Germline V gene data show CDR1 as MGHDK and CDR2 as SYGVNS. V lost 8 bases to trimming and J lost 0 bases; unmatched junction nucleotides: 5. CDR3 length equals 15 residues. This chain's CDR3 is CASAGTGTSNQPQHF. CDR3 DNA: TGTGCCAGCGCCGGGACAGGGACTAGCAATCAGCCCCAGCATTTT.

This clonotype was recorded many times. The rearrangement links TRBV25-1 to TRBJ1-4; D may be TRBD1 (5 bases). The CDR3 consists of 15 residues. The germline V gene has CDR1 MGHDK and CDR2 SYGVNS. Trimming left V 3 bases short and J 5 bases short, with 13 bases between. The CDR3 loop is CASSEGTGGNEKLFF. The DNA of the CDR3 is TGTGCCAGCAGTGAGGGGACGGGAGGGAATGAAAAACTGTTTTTT.

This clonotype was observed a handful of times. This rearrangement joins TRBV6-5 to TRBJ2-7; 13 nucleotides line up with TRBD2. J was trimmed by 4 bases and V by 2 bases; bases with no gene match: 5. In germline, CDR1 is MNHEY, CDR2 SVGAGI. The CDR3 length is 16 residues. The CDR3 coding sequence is TGTGCCAGCAGTTACGCCGGACTAGCGGGAGATTACGAGCAGTACTTC. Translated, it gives CASSYAGLAGDYEQYF.

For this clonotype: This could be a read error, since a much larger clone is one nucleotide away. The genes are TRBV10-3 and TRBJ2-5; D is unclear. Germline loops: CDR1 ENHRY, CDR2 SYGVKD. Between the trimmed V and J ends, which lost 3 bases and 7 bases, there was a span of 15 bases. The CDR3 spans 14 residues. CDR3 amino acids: CAISEGQARLTQYF. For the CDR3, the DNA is TGTGCCATCAGTGAAGGGCAAGCCAGGTTGACCCAGTACTTC.

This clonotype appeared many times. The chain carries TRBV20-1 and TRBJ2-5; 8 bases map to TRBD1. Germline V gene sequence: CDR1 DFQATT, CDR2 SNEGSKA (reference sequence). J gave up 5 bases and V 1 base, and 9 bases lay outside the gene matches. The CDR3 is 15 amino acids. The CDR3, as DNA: TGCAGTGCTAGAGCGCTTAGGACAGGGAGCGAGACCCAGTACTTC. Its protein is CSARALRTGSETQYF.

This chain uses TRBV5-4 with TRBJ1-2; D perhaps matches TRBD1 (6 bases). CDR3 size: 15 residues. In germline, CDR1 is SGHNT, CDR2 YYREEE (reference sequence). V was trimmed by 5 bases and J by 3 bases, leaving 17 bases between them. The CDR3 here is CASSRDTLRHYGYTF. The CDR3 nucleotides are TGTGCCAGCAGTCGGGACACGCTCCGGCACTATGGCTACACCTTC.

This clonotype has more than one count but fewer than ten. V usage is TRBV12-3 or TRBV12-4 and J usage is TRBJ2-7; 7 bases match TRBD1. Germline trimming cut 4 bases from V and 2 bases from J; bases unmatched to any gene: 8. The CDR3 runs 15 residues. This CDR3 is CASSSSGTAAYEQYF. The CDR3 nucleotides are TGTGCCAGCAGTTCGTCCGGGACAGCGGCCTACGAGCAGTACTTC.

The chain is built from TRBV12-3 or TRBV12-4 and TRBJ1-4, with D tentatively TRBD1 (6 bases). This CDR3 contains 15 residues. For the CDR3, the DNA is TGTGCTAGTGGTTTGCCAGGACAGAGGAATGAAAAACTGTTTTTT. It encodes CASGLPGQRNEKLFF.

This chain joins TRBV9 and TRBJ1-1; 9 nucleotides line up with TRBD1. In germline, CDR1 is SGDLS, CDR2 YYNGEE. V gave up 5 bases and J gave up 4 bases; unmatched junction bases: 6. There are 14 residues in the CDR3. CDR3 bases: TGTGCCAGCAGAAAAAAACAGGGGGCCACTGAAGCTTTCTTT. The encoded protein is CASRKKQGATEAFF.

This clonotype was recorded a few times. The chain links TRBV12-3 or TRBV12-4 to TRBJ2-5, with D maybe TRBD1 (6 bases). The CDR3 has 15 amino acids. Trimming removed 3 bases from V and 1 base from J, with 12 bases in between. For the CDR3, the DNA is TGTGCCAGCAGTTTCGCGTGGACAGTCCAAGAGACCCAGTACTTC. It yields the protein CASSFAWTVQETQYF.

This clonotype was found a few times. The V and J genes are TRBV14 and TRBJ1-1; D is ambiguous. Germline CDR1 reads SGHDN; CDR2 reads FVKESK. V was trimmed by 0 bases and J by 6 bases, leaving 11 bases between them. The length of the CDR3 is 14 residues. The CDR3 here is CASSQDTGRAEAFF. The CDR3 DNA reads TGTGCCAGCAGCCAAGATACGGGAAGGGCTGAAGCTTTCTTT.

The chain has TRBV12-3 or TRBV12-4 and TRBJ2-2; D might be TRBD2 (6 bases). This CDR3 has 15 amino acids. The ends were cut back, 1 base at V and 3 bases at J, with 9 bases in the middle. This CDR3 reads CASSLDPGDTGELFF. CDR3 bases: TGTGCCAGCAGTTTAGACCCGGGGGACACCGGGGAGCTGTTTTTT.

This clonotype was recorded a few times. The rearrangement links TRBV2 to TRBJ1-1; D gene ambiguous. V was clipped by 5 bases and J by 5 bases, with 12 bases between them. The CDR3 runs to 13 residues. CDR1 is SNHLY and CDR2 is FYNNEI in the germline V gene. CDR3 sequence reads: CASSYLGFTEAFF. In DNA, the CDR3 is TGTGCCAGCAGTTACTTGGGATTTACTGAAGCTTTCTTT. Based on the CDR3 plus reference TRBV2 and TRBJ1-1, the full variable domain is EPEVTQTPSHQVTQMGQEVILRCVPISNHLYFYWYRQILGQKVEFLVSFYNNEISEKSEIFDDQFSVERPDGSNFTLKIRSTKLEDSAMYFCASSYLGFTEAFFGQGTRLTVV.